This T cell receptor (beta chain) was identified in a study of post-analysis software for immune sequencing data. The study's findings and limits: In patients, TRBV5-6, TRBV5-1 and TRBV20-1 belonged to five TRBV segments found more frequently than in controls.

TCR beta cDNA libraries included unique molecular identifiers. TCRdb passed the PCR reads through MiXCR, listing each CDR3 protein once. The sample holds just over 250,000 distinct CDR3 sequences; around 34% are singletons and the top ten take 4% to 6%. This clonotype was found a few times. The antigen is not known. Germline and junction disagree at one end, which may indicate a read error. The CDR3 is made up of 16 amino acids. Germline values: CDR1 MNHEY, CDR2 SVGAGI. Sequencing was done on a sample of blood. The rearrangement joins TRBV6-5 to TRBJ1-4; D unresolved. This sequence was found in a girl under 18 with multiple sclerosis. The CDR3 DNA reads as TGTGCCAGCAGTCCACGCGCTACCGTGATCGGTGAAAAACGGTTTTTT. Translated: CASSPRATVIGEKRFF.